This T cell receptor (beta chain) comes out of a study of blood T cell repertoires in COVID-19. Study summary: The United States, Italy and Spain were the sources of the acute and convalescent COVID-19 samples. From T cells, B-cell-depleted T cells, or PBMCs came the material, which was cDNA or gDNA.

The authors' processing: Amplification from reference gene primers served as the basis for estimated nucleated cell counts. TCRdb's table, derived via immunoSEQ multiplex PCR, lists solely in-frame clones and lacks some. D and trimming were read from the DNA, whereas the V and J calls and clone size are those reported in that table. The repertoire holds about 70,000 clones, with roughly 80% as singletons. Sequencing was done on a sample of peripheral blood. This sequence originates from a woman older than 75 with active or convalescent COVID-19.

CDR3 sequence reads: CASSFLRPGTGIRNEQFF. The CDR3 DNA follows: TGTGCCAGCAGTTTCCTCAGGCCCGGGACAGGGATTCGCAATGAGCAGTTCTTC. This chain connects TRBV28 to TRBJ2-1; 9 bases are a match to TRBD1. With 3 bases clipped from V and 6 bases from J, the junction kept 15 bases outside the gene matches. Looked up from germline, CDR1 is MDHEN and CDR2 is SYDVKM. The CDR3 runs 18 residues.